These 11 T cell receptor beta chains were sequenced from one sample in a study of tumor and adjacent non-tumor tissue in lung cancer. This sample's RNA came from whole unsorted tissue. The library came from three nested PCR rounds adapted from ARM-PCR protocols. Each CDR3 protein gets one entry after TCRdb re-called the multiplex PCR reads with MiXCR. This sample has around 86,000 distinct CDR3 sequences, with 55% to 80% found just once. The sample consisted of lung tumor tissue. The source is a woman aged 40 to 50 with non-small cell lung cancer.

In regard to this clonotype: The germline gene is not matched at one end of the junction; a read error may be the cause. V is TRBV11-2 and J is TRBJ2-1, with a possible D match to TRBD2 (7 bases). The CDR3 is 18 amino acids. Germline CDR1 reads SGHAT; CDR2 reads FQNNGV. Here the CDR3 DNA reads TGTGCCAGCAGCTCGCGCATCGTAACTAGGGGGGGGCTAAGGGAGCAGTCCTTC. Translated: CASSSRIVTRGGLREQSF.

Details on this clonotype: Without the conserved terminal phenylalanine or tryptophan, this CDR3 likely stems from a read error. V gene TRBV29-1 combines with J gene TRBJ2-7; tentative D call: TRBD1 (6 bases). This CDR3 region has 15 residues. Per germline, CDR1 SQVTM and CDR2 ANQGSEA. CDR3 loop: CSVGKDSLTFYDQYL. The CDR3 DNA sequence: TGCAGCGTTGGAAAGGACAGTCTCACTTTCTACGATCAGTACCTC.

The rearrangement joins TRBV11-2 to TRBJ2-1; D tentatively fits TRBD1 or TRBD2 (6 bases each). V lost 5 bases and J lost 4, with 21 bases in between. This CDR3 spans 17 amino acids. The V gene's germline CDR1 is SGHAT and CDR2 FQNNGV. Written as DNA, the CDR3 is TGTGCCAGCAGCCCCCGACTAGGGGGAGTTTGTTACAATGAGCAGTTCTTC. Translating it yields CASSPRLGGVCYNEQFF.

With regard to this clonotype: Relative to the germline gene, one junction end is altered; a read error may explain this. This chain joins TRBV11-3 and TRBJ2-1; 10 bases match TRBD1. This CDR3 has 14 residues. Germline values: CDR1 SGHNT, CDR2 YENEEA. The CDR3 coding sequence is TGTGCCAGCAGCCATGGACAGGGGGGCAATGAGCAATTCTTC. It yields the protein CASSHGQGGNEQFF.

As to this clonotype: An end of the junction differs from the germline gene, which may be a read error. The chain carries TRBV30 and TRBJ2-7, with unresolved D. CDR3 size: 12 residues. Germline V gives CDR1 GTSNPN, CDR2 SVGIG (reference sequence). The CDR3 DNA reads TGTGCCTGGAGTTCCCTGGGCTACAAGCAGTACTTC. Encoded protein: CAWSSLGYKQYF.

This clonotype was detected only once. The chain is built from TRBV28 and TRBJ1-6; the match to TRBD1 covers 7 bases. Looked up from germline, CDR1 is MDHEN and CDR2 is SYDVKM. CDR3 length: 13 residues. V was clipped by 3 bases and J by 16 bases; unmatched bases: 9. CDR3 bases: TGTGCCAGCAGTTTTCCCGGACAGGCCCCACTCCACTTT. This gives the protein CASSFPGQAPLHF.

This clonotype was seen once. The germline gene is not matched at one end of the junction; a read error may be the cause. The J gene is TRBJ1-4, the V gene TRBV29-1; D remains ambiguous. CDR1 and CDR2 (germline): SQVTM, ANQGSEA. CDR3 length: 13 amino acids. For the CDR3, the DNA is TGCAGCGTTGGGGAAGTATGTAATGAAAAATTGTTTTTT. It translates to CSVGEVCNEKLFF.

CDR3 coding DNA: TGTGCCAGCAGCCTATGTGGGAGCGAGCAGTACTTC. Translating it yields CASSLCGSEQYF. The chain employs TRBV7-8 and TRBJ2-7, with D possibly TRBD2 on 5 matching bases. CDR1 SGHVS and CDR2 FQNEAQ come from the germline V gene. V was pared by 5 bases and J by 6 bases, with 11 bases between. The CDR3 consists of 12 residues. Combining the CDR3 with reference TRBV7-8 and TRBJ2-7 gives the whole variable domain GAGVSQSPRYKVAKRGQDVALRCDPISGHVSLFWYQQALGQGPEFLTYFQNEAQLDKSGLPSDRFFAERPEGSVSTLKIQRTQQEDSAVYLCASSLCGSEQYFGPGTRLTVT.

The chain couples TRBV29-1 to TRBJ2-3, with 9 bases lining up with TRBD2. The CDR3 has 18 residues. Germline trimming cut 4 bases from V and 6 bases from J; bases unmatched to any gene: 20. Germline V gene data show CDR1 as SQVTM and CDR2 as ANQGSEA. CDR3 loop: CSVVLSPAGLAYSDTQYF. CDR3 coding DNA: TGCAGCGTTGTCCTTTCCCCCGCGGGACTAGCTTATTCCGATACGCAGTATTTT.

This chain links TRBV5-1 with TRBJ2-3; weak D call: TRBD2 (5 bases). This CDR3 is built from 14 residues. V was clipped by 5 bases and J by 2 bases, with 12 bases between them. Germline CDR1 SGHRS, CDR2 YFSETQ. CDR3 sequence: CASSWERYTDTQYF. CDR3 nucleotide sequence: TGCGCCAGCAGTTGGGAGCGGTACACAGATACGCAGTATTTT. Full variable domain (rest looked up from reference TRBV5-1 and TRBJ2-3): KAGVTQTPRYLIKTRGQQVTLSCSPISGHRSVSWYQQTPGQGLQFLFEYFSETQRNKGNFPGRFSGRQFSNSRSEMNVSTLELGDSALYLCASSWERYTDTQYFGPGTRLTVL.

The count of this clonotype is one. At one end the junction does not follow the germline gene, possibly because of a read error. The chain recombines TRBV6-1 with TRBJ1-5, with unresolved D. This CDR3 comprises 15 residues. Germline assignment: CDR1 MNHNS and CDR2 SASEGT. DNA of the CDR3: TGTGCCAGCAGTGAAGCACCTGGTGAAAATCAGCTCCAGCATTTT. This codes for CASSEAPGENQLQHF.